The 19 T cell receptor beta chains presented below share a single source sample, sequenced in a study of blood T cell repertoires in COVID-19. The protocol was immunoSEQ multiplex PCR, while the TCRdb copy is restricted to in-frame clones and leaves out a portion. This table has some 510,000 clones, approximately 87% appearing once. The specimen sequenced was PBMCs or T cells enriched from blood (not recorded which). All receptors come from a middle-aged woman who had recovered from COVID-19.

For the CDR3, the DNA is TGTGCCAGTAGTTTACTTCCGGGACAGGGGGCTGGAAACACCATATATTTT. Amino acid sequence: CASSLLPGQGAGNTIYF. The chain carries TRBV19 and TRBJ1-3; 11 nucleotides align to TRBD1. The CDR3 length is 17 residues. After removal of 5 bases from V and 2 bases from J, the junction contained 8 bases not matched to a gene. The germline gives CDR1 LNHDA, CDR2 SQIVND (reference sequence).

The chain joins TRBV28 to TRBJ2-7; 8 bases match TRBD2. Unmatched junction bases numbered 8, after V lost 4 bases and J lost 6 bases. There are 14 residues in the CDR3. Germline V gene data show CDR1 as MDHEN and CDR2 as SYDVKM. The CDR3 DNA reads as TGTGCCAGCAGTTCCCCGGGGAGCGGGAGCGAGCAGTACTTC. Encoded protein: CASSSPGSGSEQYF.

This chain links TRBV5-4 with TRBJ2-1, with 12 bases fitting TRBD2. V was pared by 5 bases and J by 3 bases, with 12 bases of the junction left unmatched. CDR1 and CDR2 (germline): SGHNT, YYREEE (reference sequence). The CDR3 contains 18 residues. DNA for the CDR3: TGTGCCAGCAGTTCCGGGACTAGCGGGCAAAATAACTACAATGAGCAGTTCTTC. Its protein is CASSSGTSGQNNYNEQFF. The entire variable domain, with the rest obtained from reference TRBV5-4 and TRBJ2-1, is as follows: ETGVTQSPTHLIKTRGQQVTLRCSSQSGHNTVSWYQQALGQGPQFIFQYYREEENGRGNFPPRFSGLQFPNYSSELNVNALELDDSALYLCASSSGTSGQNNYNEQFFGPGTRLTVL.

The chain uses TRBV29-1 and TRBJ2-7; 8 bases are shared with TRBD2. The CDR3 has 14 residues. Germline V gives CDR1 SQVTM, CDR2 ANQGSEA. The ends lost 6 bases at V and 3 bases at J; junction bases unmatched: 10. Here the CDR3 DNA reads TGCAGCGTCCCCGGGACTAGGGGAAACTACGAGCAGTACTTC. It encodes CSVPGTRGNYEQYF.

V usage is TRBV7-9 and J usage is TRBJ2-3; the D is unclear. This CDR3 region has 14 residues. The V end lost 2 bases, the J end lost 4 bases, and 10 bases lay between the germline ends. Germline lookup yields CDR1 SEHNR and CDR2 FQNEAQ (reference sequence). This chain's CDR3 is CASSLSGSPDTQYF. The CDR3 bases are TGTGCCAGCAGCTTATCCGGTAGCCCAGATACGCAGTATTTT.

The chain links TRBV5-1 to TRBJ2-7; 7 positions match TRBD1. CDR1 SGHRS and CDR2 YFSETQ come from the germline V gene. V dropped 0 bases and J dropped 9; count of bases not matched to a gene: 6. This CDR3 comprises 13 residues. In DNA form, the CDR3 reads TGCGCCAGCAGCTTGGATGAAGGGGGCGGGCAGTACTTC. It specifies CASSLDEGGGQYF.

The CDR3 reads CATSSTREGRKFYNEQFF. The CDR3 coding sequence is TGTGCCACCAGCAGCACGCGGGAGGGCCGAAAATTTTACAATGAGCAGTTCTTC. This chain uses TRBV15 with TRBJ2-1; 9 bases align to TRBD2. Germline assignment: CDR1 LNHNV and CDR2 YYDKDF (reference sequence). V lost 3 bases, J lost 4 bases, and 13 bases stayed unmatched. The CDR3 totals 18 residues.

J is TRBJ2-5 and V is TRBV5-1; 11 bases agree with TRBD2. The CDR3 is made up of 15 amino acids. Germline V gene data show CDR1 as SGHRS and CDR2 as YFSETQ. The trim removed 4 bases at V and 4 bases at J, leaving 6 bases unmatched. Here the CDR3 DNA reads TGCGCCAGCAGCGGAACTAGCGGGAGCGGAGAGACCCAGTACTTC. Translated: CASSGTSGSGETQYF.

The CDR3 loop reads CAISETGGRYSNQPQHF. CDR3 sequence (DNA): TGTGCCATCAGTGAAACAGGGGGCCGATATAGCAATCAGCCCCAGCATTTT. The rearrangement uses TRBV10-3 and TRBJ1-5, with 9 positions matching TRBD1. There are 17 residues in the CDR3. Trimming cost V 3 bases and J 0 bases; bases outside gene matches: 6. Per germline, CDR1 ENHRY and CDR2 SYGVKD.

For the CDR3, the DNA is TGTGCCAGCAGTGATGCTCCGAGGAATCAGCCCCAGCATTTT. It codes for CASSDAPRNQPQHF. This rearrangement joins TRBV6-2 or TRBV6-3 to TRBJ1-5; D is uncertain. From germline, CDR1 is MNHEY and CDR2 SVGEGT. Trimming cost V 5 bases and J 4 bases, with 12 bases left between them. The CDR3 consists of 14 residues.

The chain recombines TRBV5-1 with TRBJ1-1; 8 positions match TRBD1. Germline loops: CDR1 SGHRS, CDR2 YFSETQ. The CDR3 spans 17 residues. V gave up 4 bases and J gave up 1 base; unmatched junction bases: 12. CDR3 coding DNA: TGCGCCAGCAGCAGAGGGACAGGCAGGTTGGAGAACACTGAAGCTTTCTTT. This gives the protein CASSRGTGRLENTEAFF.

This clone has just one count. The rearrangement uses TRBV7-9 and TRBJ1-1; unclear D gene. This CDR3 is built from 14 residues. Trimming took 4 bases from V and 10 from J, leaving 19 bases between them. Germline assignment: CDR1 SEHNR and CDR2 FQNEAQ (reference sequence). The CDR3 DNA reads TGTGCCAGCAGCTCCCCTGGTATGGCCTCGGGAGCTTTCTTT. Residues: CASSSPGMASGAFF.

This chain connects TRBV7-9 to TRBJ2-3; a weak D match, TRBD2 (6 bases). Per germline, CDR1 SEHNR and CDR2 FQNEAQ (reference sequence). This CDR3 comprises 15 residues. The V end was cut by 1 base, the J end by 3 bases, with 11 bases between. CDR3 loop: CASSLGLGKTDTQYF. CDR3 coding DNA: TGTGCCAGCAGCTTAGGACTAGGTAAAACAGATACGCAGTATTTT.

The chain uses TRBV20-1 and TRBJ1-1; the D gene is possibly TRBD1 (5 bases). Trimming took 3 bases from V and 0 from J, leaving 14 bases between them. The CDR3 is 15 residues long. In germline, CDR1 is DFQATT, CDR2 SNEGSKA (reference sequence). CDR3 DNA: TGCAGTGCTAGTTGGACAATTGAGGTGAACACTGAAGCTTTCTTT. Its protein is CSASWTIEVNTEAFF.

Here the CDR3 reads CASSQEGGRQETQYF. CDR3 DNA: TGTGCCAGCAGCCAAGAAGGAGGTCGACAAGAGACCCAGTACTTC. The rearrangement joins TRBV3-1 (or the pseudogene TRBV3-2) to TRBJ2-5; D may be TRBD2 (5 bases). V shed 0 bases and J shed 2 bases, with 10 bases lying between them. In germline, CDR1 is LGHDT, CDR2 YNNKEL (reference sequence). CDR3 length: 15 amino acids.

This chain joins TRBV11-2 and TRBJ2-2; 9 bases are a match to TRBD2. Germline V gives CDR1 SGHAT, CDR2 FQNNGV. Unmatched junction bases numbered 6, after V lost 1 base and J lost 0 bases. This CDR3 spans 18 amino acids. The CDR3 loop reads CASSLGASGTANTGELFF. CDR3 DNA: TGTGCCAGCAGCTTAGGGGCTAGCGGGACGGCGAACACCGGGGAGCTGTTTTTT.

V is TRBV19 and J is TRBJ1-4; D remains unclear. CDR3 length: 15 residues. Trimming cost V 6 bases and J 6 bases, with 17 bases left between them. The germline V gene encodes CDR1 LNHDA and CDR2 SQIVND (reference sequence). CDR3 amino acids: CASRPIDTLDEKLFF. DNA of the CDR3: TGTGCCAGTAGACCTATAGACACTTTGGATGAAAAACTGTTTTTT.

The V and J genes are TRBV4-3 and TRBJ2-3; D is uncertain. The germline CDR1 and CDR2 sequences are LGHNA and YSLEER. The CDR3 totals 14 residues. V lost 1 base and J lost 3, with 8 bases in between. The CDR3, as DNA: TGCGCCAGCAGCCAAGGAATCGGGACAGATACGCAGTATTTT. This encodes CASSQGIGTDTQYF.

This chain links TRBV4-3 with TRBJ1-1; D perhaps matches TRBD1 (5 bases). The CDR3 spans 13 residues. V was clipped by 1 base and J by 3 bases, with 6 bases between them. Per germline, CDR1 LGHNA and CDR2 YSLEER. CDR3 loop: CASSQAGYTEAFF. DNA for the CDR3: TGCGCCAGCAGCCAAGCAGGGTACACTGAAGCTTTCTTT.